The 14 T cell receptor beta chains below were found in one sample sequenced in a study of spatial heterogeneity in lung cancer. Described time point: blood at routine non-recurrence follow-up after resection. Each CDR3 protein gets one entry after TCRdb re-called the 5' RACE reads with MiXCR. The sample contains roughly 120,000 distinct CDR3 sequences, more than 10% of which appear only once. The sample here was PBMCs, taken at follow-up. The receptors derive from a female donor with early-stage non-small cell lung cancer.

Worth noting for this clonotype: Its ends do not fully match the called genes, so a read error is possible. This chain joins TRBV27 and TRBJ2-2; no definite D call. CDR1 and CDR2 from the germline V gene are MNHEY and SMNVEV (reference sequence). The CDR3 is 16 residues long. This CDR3 reads CSSTPPTEPNTGELFF. In DNA form, the CDR3 reads TGTTCCAGCACTCCTCCGACTGAGCCGAACACCGGGGAGCTGTTTTTT.

Notes on this clonotype: One end of the junction varies from germline; a read error may be responsible. V gene TRBV20-1 combines with J gene TRBJ2-1, with 15 positions matching TRBD2. The germline CDR1 and CDR2 sequences are DFQATT and SNEGSKA (reference sequence). There are 20 residues in the CDR3. CDR3 in amino acids: CSASPIFGTSGRLSYNERFF. The CDR3 bases are TGCAGTGCTAGTCCTATCTTCGGGACTAGCGGGAGGCTATCCTACAATGAGCGGTTCTTC.

At least ten counts were recorded for this clonotype. V gene TRBV2 combines with J gene TRBJ1-3; D not resolved. The V end lost 3 bases, the J end lost 5 bases, and 14 bases lay between the germline ends. Germline assignment: CDR1 SNHLY and CDR2 FYNNEI. This CDR3 region has 15 residues. The CDR3 spells CASSEESFRRNTIYF. The CDR3 DNA sequence: TGTGCCAGCAGTGAGGAGAGTTTCAGGAGAAACACCATATATTTT.

In its sample, this clonotype was seen a few times. This CDR3 reads CASSSRVAEAFF. The CDR3 DNA follows: TGTGCCAGCAGTTCTCGGGTTGCTGAAGCTTTCTTT. The chain recombines TRBV6-2 or TRBV6-3 with TRBJ1-1; D ambiguous. The CDR3 runs 12 residues. The germline V gene has CDR1 MNHEY and CDR2 SVGEGT. V lost 4 bases and J lost 6, with 9 bases in between.

This rearrangement joins TRBV27 to TRBJ1-4; maybe TRBD1 (6 bases). The CDR3 has 14 residues. V lost 10 bases, J lost 7 bases, and 19 bases lay in between. The germline V gene has CDR1 MNHEY and CDR2 SMNVEV (reference sequence). The CDR3, as DNA: TGTGCCACCGCCCGCCTGGACAGTACTGAAAAACTGTTTTTT. Encoded protein: CATARLDSTEKLFF. Looking up the rest from reference TRBV27 and TRBJ1-4 gives the full variable domain: EAQVTQNPRYLITVTGKKLTVTCSQNMNHEYMSWYRQDPGLGLRQIYYSMNVEVTDKGDVPEGYKVSRKEKRNFPLILESPSPNQTSLYFCATARLDSTEKLFFGSGTQLSVL.

The gene calls are TRBV28 and TRBJ2-7; 9 bases align to TRBD1. The junction had 6 bases not matched to a gene; V was cut back by 7 bases and J by 2 bases. Germline CDR1 reads MDHEN; CDR2 reads SYDVKM. This CDR3 is built from 14 residues. CDR3 sequence: CASKEDRGTYEQYF. The CDR3 DNA sequence: TGTGCCAGCAAGGAGGACAGGGGAACCTACGAGCAGTACTTC.

This clonotype was picked up a small number of times. The rearrangement uses TRBV6-5 and TRBJ2-3; the D is unclear. V lost 6 bases and J 7 bases, leaving 11 bases between the germline ends. The germline V gene encodes CDR1 MNHEY and CDR2 SVGAGI. The CDR3 covers 12 residues. The CDR3 region is CASSPNAYTQYF. The CDR3 bases are TGTGCCAGCAGCCCAAATGCGTATACGCAGTATTTT.

The gene calls are TRBV6-1 and TRBJ2-7; TRBD2 matches 11 bases. The CDR3 runs to 17 residues. Germline-derived CDR1 and CDR2 are MNHNS and SASEGT. The J segment lost 1 base and the V segment lost 6 bases, leaving 11 bases of the junction unmatched. This CDR3 is CASRKFGTSGSSYEQYV. The CDR3 DNA reads as TGTGCCAGCAGAAAGTTCGGAACTAGCGGGAGTTCCTACGAGCAGTACGTC.

A few counts support this clonotype. The V call is TRBV12-3 or TRBV12-4, the J call TRBJ2-1, with 9 nucleotides matching TRBD2. This CDR3 is built from 14 residues. V was pared by 6 bases and J by 6 bases, with 6 bases of the junction left unmatched. The CDR3 DNA follows: TGTGCCAGCAGCCGGGGACTAGCTATCAATGAGCAGTTCTTC. Amino acid sequence: CASSRGLAINEQFF.

Comment on this clonotype: A much more abundant neighbour one base away suggests this may be a read error. V usage is TRBV15 and J usage is TRBJ2-4, with 8 bases lining up with TRBD2. The germline V gene encodes CDR1 LNHNV and CDR2 YYDKDF (reference sequence). This CDR3 spans 15 amino acids. The CDR3 region has the DNA TGTGCCACCAGTCACGGGGGGGCAGCCAATAACATTCAGTACTTC. Translated: CATSHGGAANNIQYF.

This clonotype was seen only a few times. The V and J genes are TRBV7-8 and TRBJ2-1; no reliable D call. This CDR3 is 15 amino acids long. The V end lost 7 bases, the J end lost 9 bases, and 22 bases lay between the germline ends. Germline CDR1 is SGHVS and CDR2 is FQNEAQ. CDR3 region: CASTPPSALKSEQFF. The CDR3 DNA reads TGTGCCAGCACCCCCCCGAGCGCTCTTAAGTCTGAGCAGTTCTTC.

The rearrangement links TRBV7-3 to TRBJ2-7, with TRBD2 identical over 9 bases. Unmatched junction bases numbered 7, after V lost 3 bases and J lost 4 bases. Per the germline V gene, CDR1 is SGHTA and CDR2 is FQGTGA. The CDR3 sequence is 15 residues long. The CDR3 DNA reads as TGTGCCAGCAGCTTCCGCCTAGCGGGACTATACGAGCAGTACGTC. Its protein is CASSFRLAGLYEQYV.

This clonotype showed up just a few times. The V and J genes are TRBV6-5 and TRBJ1-3, with D possibly matching TRBD1 (6 bases). The V and J ends lost 6 bases and 3 bases respectively, with 15 bases between them. This CDR3 spans 15 amino acids. Per germline, CDR1 MNHEY and CDR2 SVGAGI. The CDR3 nucleotides are TGTGCCAGCAGAAGCACAGGGAGATTTGGAAACACCATATATTTT. Its protein product is CASRSTGRFGNTIYF.

V gene TRBV20-1 combines with J gene TRBJ2-3, with 8 nucleotides matching TRBD1. Germline V gene sequence: CDR1 DFQATT, CDR2 SNEGSKA (reference sequence). J lost 0 bases, V lost 5 bases, and 4 bases had no gene match. CDR3 size: 14 residues. CDR3 bases: TGCAGTGCTCTCGACAGGGGCAGCACAGATACGCAGTATTTT. This sequence encodes CSALDRGSTDTQYF.